This T cell receptor (beta chain) was captured in a study of blood T cell repertoires in COVID-19 (dated by TCRdb to the early 2020s). Some background on the complete study: Samples covering the acute and convalescent phases of COVID-19 were provided by collaborators in the United States, Italy and Spain. The prospective study material was composed of cDNA or gDNA derived from T cells, B-cell-depleted T cells, or PBMCs. Deeply sampled blood TCRbeta repertoires from subjects exposed to, actively infected with, or recovered from COVID-19 were included in the dataset. The repertoires were released in a freely available public database meant as a resource for research on the immune response to SARS-CoV-2. The samples were drawn from the first 160 participants of the ongoing ImmuneRACE study and from under 1,500 subjects provided by 6 global collaborators. Sample metadata almost always included a de-identified subject ID, COVID-19 status, age in years and sex. Where HLA class I and class II types were available, the types were taken from metadata supplied by the sample provider, not from assay-based typing. Summary of the overall study and its limitations: Clinical and demographic metadata were provided uncurated, with the amount varying by source and participant.

Participants in the prospective study were enrolled through a virtual design, were aged roughly 18 to 90 years, and lived in roughly 24 United States geographic areas. To assign participants to cohorts, the prospective study relied on clinical history that participants themselves reported in a screening survey and a study questionnaire. Exposed participants had been in contact, within 2 weeks of entering the study, with a person who had a PCR-confirmed or clinician-diagnosed case of COVID-19. Mobile phlebotomists in the prospective study collected whole blood, serum and a nasopharyngeal or oropharyngeal swab from every participant. Prospective study participants could optionally give additional blood draws and questionnaires over a roughly two-month period. Prospective study blood samples were shipped either frozen or at room temperature before DNA extraction. Notes on this clone: No cognate antigen has been identified for it. The input lacks base qualities; no much larger clone sits a single base away.

Counted from cysteine to phenylalanine, this CDR3 has 14 amino acids. The sequence is cut down to CDR3 DNA, 42 bases in frame from base 1. V is shortened by 5 bases, J by 4 bases, and the region joining them spans 14 bases. Via the germline V gene, CDR1 is MDHEN and CDR2 SYDVKM. TCRbeta CDR3 regions were amplified from genomic DNA by means of the immunoSEQ Assay, a bias-controlled multiplex PCR. The paper's data handling went like this. The number of nucleated cells in each sample was estimated by amplification of reference gene primers within the assay. To quantify the absolute abundance of each unique TCRbeta CDR3 rearrangement, sequence reads were collapsed and filtered. Productive Simpson clonality was computed per sample as the square root of Simpson's diversity index over productive rearrangements. Not all clones reach the TCRdb copy of this immuneACCESS table, which keeps in-frame sequences only. Checked studies attribute under half of the gap to unresolved V genes and leave the rest unexplained. The D gene and trimming were derived from the DNA, and the V and J assignments and clone size from that table. The sample data list about 350,000 clones, and more than 70% of these were observed just once. Of the sample, just over 1% falls within the top ten clones.

Sequencing input: PBMCs or T cells enriched from blood (not recorded which). This receptor was identified in a woman under 40 who had been exposed to COVID-19. Rearrangement joined TRBV28 to TRBJ1-1; no confident D gene assignment can be made. The CDR3 in this case is CASSPYAPVTEAFF. In nucleotide form, the sequence is TGTGCCAGCAGTCCTTACGCACCAGTCACTGAAGCTTTCTTT.